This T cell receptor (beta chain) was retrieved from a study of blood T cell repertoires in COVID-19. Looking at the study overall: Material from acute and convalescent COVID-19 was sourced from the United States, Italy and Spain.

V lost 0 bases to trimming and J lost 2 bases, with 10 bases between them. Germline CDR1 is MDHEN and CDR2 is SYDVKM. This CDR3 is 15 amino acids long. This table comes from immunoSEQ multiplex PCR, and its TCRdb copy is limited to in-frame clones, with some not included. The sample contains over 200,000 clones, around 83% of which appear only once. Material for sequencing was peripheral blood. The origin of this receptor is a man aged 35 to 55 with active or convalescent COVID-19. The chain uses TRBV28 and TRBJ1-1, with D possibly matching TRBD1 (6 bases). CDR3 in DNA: TGTGCCAGCAGTTTATGGGGGGACACTAACACTGAAGCTTTCTTT. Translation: CASSLWGDTNTEAFF.